Listed here is a single TCR beta chain. This sample stems from a study of control samples from healthy donors and cancer patients. V gave up 2 bases and J gave up 6 bases; unmatched junction bases: 6. The CDR3 extends over 15 amino acids. The germline CDR1 and CDR2 sequences are SGHDT and YYEEEE. The protocol was immunoSEQ multiplex PCR, while the TCRdb copy is restricted to in-frame clones and leaves out a portion. The sample yields under 65,000 clones, 90% seen once. This receptor was identified in a woman between 45 and 60 years old with colorectal cancer. The J gene is TRBJ2-2, the V gene TRBV5-6; TRBD2 matches at 8 bases. Input material: PBMCs. The chain's CDR3 is CASSFYVGGAGELFF. The DNA of the CDR3 is TGTGCCAGCAGCTTTTACGTCGGGGGGGCCGGGGAGCTGTTTTTT.